This TCR beta chain emerged from a study of T cell changes during pregnancy in multiple sclerosis. This table comes from immunoSEQ multiplex PCR, and its TCRdb copy is limited to in-frame clones, with some not included. This sample carries approximately 60,000 clones, approximately 91% of them seen once, and the ten largest clones take 1% to 1.5%. This clone was detected only once. The germline gives CDR1 MNHEY, CDR2 SVGAGI. This CDR3 spans 13 amino acids. This chain uses TRBV6-5 with TRBJ2-5; the match to TRBD1 covers 7 bases. TRBJ2-7 explains the end of the DNA better; the J call may be wrong. The material sequenced was peripheral blood, taken in the second trimester of pregnancy. The sequence came from a female donor with multiple sclerosis, enrolled in a pregnancy study. CDR3 residues: CASSYAGTAEQYF. The CDR3 nucleotides are TGTGCCAGCAGTTACGCCGGGACAGCCGAGCAGTACTTC.